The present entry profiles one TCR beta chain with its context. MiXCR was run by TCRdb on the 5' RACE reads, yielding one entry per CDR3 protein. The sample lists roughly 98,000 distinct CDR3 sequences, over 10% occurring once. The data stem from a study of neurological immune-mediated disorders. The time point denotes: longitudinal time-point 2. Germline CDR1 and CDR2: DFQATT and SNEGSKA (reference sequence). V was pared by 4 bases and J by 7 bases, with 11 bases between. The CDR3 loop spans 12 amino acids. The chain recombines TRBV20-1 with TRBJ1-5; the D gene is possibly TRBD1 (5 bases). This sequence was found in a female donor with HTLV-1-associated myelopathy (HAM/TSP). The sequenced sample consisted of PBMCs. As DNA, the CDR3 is TGCAGTGCTAATGAGGGGCGGCAGCCCCAGCATTTT. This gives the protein CSANEGRQPQHF.